This T cell receptor beta chain was identified during a study of blood T cell repertoires in COVID-19. Study in general: Samples came from the United States, Italy and Spain, spanning acute and convalescent COVID-19. PBMCs, B-cell-depleted T cells, or T cells provided the cDNA or gDNA that made up the material.

Germline assignment: CDR1 MNHEY and CDR2 SVGAGI. V dropped 5 bases and J dropped 0 bases, with 10 bases sitting between them. The CDR3 is made up of 14 amino acids. In the study's own analysis: Estimation of nucleated cell counts relied on the amplification of reference gene primers. Generated by immunoSEQ multiplex PCR, the TCRdb table keeps only in-frame clones and is missing some. The V and J calls and the clone size are those of that table, but D and trimming were determined from the DNA. The sample lists under 200,000 clones, 80% occurring once. The receptor was isolated from a man between 65 and 85 years old with active or convalescent COVID-19. This chain joins TRBV6-5 and TRBJ1-2; tentatively, D is TRBD1 (5 bases). Sequenced material: peripheral blood. The CDR3 here is CASSKTVTNYGYTF. The CDR3 nucleotides read TGTGCCAGCAGTAAGACAGTTACTAACTATGGCTACACCTTC.